This T cell receptor beta chain came from a study of Ad26.COV2.S vaccination and SARS-CoV-2 variants. The wider study: As a participant in COV1001, the donor was in the Ad26.COV2.S trial arm. Intramuscularly, Ad26.COV2.S was given either once or twice, 56 days apart. Findings and caveats of the study: It was vaccine recipients, not placebo recipients, who had the higher spike-specific TCR breadth. There was reportedly substantial breadth in spike-specific CD8+ and CD4+ T cell responses after vaccination.

The treatment was: roughly 18 received Ad26.COV2.S at low or high dose, single or two shots; 5 received placebo; per-sample allocation not given. All samples were drawn on day 63, counting from the first vaccine or placebo injection. CDR1 MNHEY and CDR2 SVGAGI come from the germline V gene. V was clipped by 5 bases and J by 7 bases; unmatched bases: 6. The CDR3 contains 15 residues. With regard to this clone: Its antigen is as yet unknown.

Profiled with immunoSEQ multiplex PCR; TCRdb holds only in-frame clones, not every one. The table lists more than 300,000 clones, 70% to 90% of them singletons. The starting material was peripheral blood, obtained in a trial of Ad26.COV2.S vaccine versus placebo. V is TRBV6-5 and J is TRBJ2-1; 12 bases align to TRBD1. This TCR came from a person between 18 and 65 years old who received the Ad26.COV2.S COVID-19 vaccine or a placebo. CDR3 bases: TGTGCCAGCAGTCCGGGGACAGGGGGCGGAAATGAGCAGTTCTTC. Encoded protein: CASSPGTGGGNEQFF.